This is a list of T cell receptor beta chains from one sample in a study of blood T cell repertoires in COVID-19. Assay used: immunoSEQ multiplex PCR; TCRdb lists only in-frame clones, some missing. The sample holds about 300,000 clones, roughly nine tenths seen once. The specimen sequenced was peripheral blood. The receptors stem from a woman in her twenties or thirties with COVID-19, enrolled during active disease. CDR3s include the opening cysteine and the closing phenylalanine or tryptophan. D genes are given only for firm matches. Expanded clones are given a class, and other clones once, few, many or no size at all.

CDR3 DNA | CDR3 protein | clone size | V gene | D gene | J gene
TGTGCCAGCAGCTTAACGGAGGAGGTAGGGGGTGGCTACACCTTC | CASSLTEEVGGGYTF | - | TRBV13 | - | TRBJ1-2
TGCGCCAGCAGCTTATGGACTACTAACAATGAGCAGTTCTTC | CASSLWTTNNEQFF | - | TRBV5-1 | - | TRBJ2-1
TGTGCCAGCAGGCGTCTCGAACAGGGGAGGACCGGGGAGCTGTTTTTT | CASRRLEQGRTGELFF | - | TRBV3-1/TRBV3-2 | - | TRBJ2-2
TGTGCCAGCAGCGCGACAGGGGGCGCAGAAGCTTTCTTT | CASSATGGAEAFF | - | TRBV9 | TRBD1 | TRBJ1-1
TGCGCCAGCAGCCACCAGGGGGCGTACAATGAGCAGTTCTTC | CASSHQGAYNEQFF | - | TRBV4-1 | TRBD1 | TRBJ2-1
TGTGCCAGCTCTCTCTCAATACCCCGAGACGGCGGCGGGGCTGAAGCTTTCTTT | CASSLSIPRDGGGAEAFF | - | TRBV18 | - | TRBJ1-1
TGTGCCACCAGTGATTTTACTAGCGGGAGGCTAGGCACAGATACGCAGTATTTT | CATSDFTSGRLGTDTQYF | once | TRBV24-1 | TRBD2 | TRBJ2-3
TGTGCCAGCAGCTTAGGACTAGCGGGAACAACCAGCACAGATACGCAGTATTTT | CASSLGLAGTTSTDTQYF | - | TRBV11-3 | TRBD2 | TRBJ2-3
TGTGCCACCAGTGAGGGAGACAAGGTGAACACTGAAGCTTTCTTT | CATSEGDKVNTEAFF | - | TRBV24-1 | - | TRBJ1-1
TGTGCCAGCAGCCAGATGACAGGAGGCGGGGAGCTGTTTTTT | CASSQMTGGGELFF | - | TRBV7-3 | - | TRBJ2-2
TGTGCCAGTAGTCCCTCGACTAGCGCGAGCTCCTACGAGCAGTACTTC | CASSPSTSASSYEQYF | - | TRBV19 | TRBD2 | TRBJ2-7
TGCGCCAGCAGCCAAGTTAGCGGGAAAAACTCCTACGAGCAGTACTTC | CASSQVSGKNSYEQYF | - | TRBV4-1 | TRBD2 | TRBJ2-7
TGTGCCAGCAGCTTGGAGGTAGCGGTATCTGGGGCCAACGTCCTGACTTTC | CASSLEVAVSGANVLTF | - | TRBV5-6 | - | TRBJ2-6
TGTGCCAGCAGTTACTGGCAGGGGGTGAACACTGAAGCTTTCTTT | CASSYWQGVNTEAFF | once | TRBV6-6 | TRBD1 | TRBJ1-1
TGTGCCAGCCCCGTTGGGGACGGACAGGGTCCTAACACCGGGGAGCTGTTTTTT | CASPVGDGQGPNTGELFF | - | TRBV7-8 | TRBD1 | TRBJ2-2
TGTGCCAGCAGCTTATGGAGGGGTGGACAGCCCCAGCATTTT | CASSLWRGGQPQHF | - | TRBV7-2 | - | TRBJ1-5
TGTGCCACCAGGTTGCTAGCGGGAGATTCAGATACGCAGTATTTT | CATRLLAGDSDTQYF | - | TRBV15 | TRBD2 | TRBJ2-3
TGTGCCAGCAGCCCGCGGACAGGGAGTCTATACGAGCAGTACTTC | CASSPRTGSLYEQYF | - | TRBV7-8 | TRBD1 | TRBJ2-7
TGTGCCAGCAGTTTTTTCGACGAGCAGTACTTC | CASSFFDEQYF | - | TRBV12-3/TRBV12-4 | - | TRBJ2-7
TGTGCCTGGAGTCCCACGGACTATGGCTACACCTTC | CAWSPTDYGYTF | once | TRBV30 | - | TRBJ1-2
TGTGCCAGCAGCTTGGAGCTGACAGGTTCCTTTGGAGGCTACACCTTC | CASSLELTGSFGGYTF | - | TRBV5-6 | - | TRBJ1-2
TGTGCCAGCAGCCCAGGACTCTACATCTACGAGCAGTACTTC | CASSPGLYIYEQYF | - | TRBV11-2 | - | TRBJ2-7
TGTGCCAGCAGTGGGACAGGGGGAAGCACTGAAGCTTTCTTT | CASSGTGGSTEAFF | - | TRBV25-1 | TRBD1 | TRBJ1-1
TGTGCCAGCAGCCAACTAGCGGGAGGGCTTAATGAGCAGTTCTTC | CASSQLAGGLNEQFF | - | TRBV5-5 | TRBD2 | TRBJ2-1
TGCAGCGTTGATTATAGGGGAAACTATGGCTACACCTTC | CSVDYRGNYGYTF | - | TRBV29-1 | - | TRBJ1-2
TGTGCCAGCAGTTTTCAGGCTAACTATGGCTACACCTTC | CASSFQANYGYTF | once | TRBV28 | - | TRBJ1-2
TGTGCCAGCAGCTTTGACAGAGGCCTTACAACGGAGTTCTTC | CASSFDRGLTTEFF | - | TRBV5-6 | - | TRBJ2-1
TGTGCCAGCAGCCCCCCCGGACATAGCAACTCACCCCTCCACTTT | CASSPPGHSNSPLHF | - | TRBV3-1/TRBV3-2 | - | TRBJ1-6
TGTGCCAGCAGCTTAGTTCAGGGCCAATATAATTCACCCCTCCACTTT | CASSLVQGQYNSPLHF | - | TRBV7-8 | - | TRBJ1-6
TGTGCCAGCAGCTTAGATCGGTGGGGAAACACCATATATTTT | CASSLDRWGNTIYF | - | TRBV11-2 | - | TRBJ1-3
TGTGCCAGCTCACCACTAATGAACGGGAACACCGGGGAGCTGTTTTTT | CASSPLMNGNTGELFF | - | TRBV18 | - | TRBJ2-2
TGTGCCACCAGGCAGGGTACAGATACGCAGTATTTT | CATRQGTDTQYF | few | TRBV24-1 | - | TRBJ2-3
TGTGCCACCAGCAGAGTGGAGCTTGGCACCTACGAGCAGTACTTC | CATSRVELGTYEQYF | - | TRBV15 | - | TRBJ2-7
TGTGCCAGCAGTGAATACGAAGGGGGGGTTAGTTTCGTTAATGAGCAGTTCTTC | CASSEYEGGVSFVNEQFF | - | TRBV25-1 | - | TRBJ2-1
TGCGCCAGCAGTTCAGGACAGGCCTATGGCTACACCTTC | CASSSGQAYGYTF | - | TRBV5-1 | TRBD1 | TRBJ1-2
TGTGCCAGCCACATAGCGGGAGGAGGCGAGCAGTACTTC | CASHIAGGGEQYF | - | TRBV27 | TRBD2 | TRBJ2-7
TGTGCCAGCAGCAAGCGGGACAGGCCCTACGAGCAGTACTTC | CASSKRDRPYEQYF | - | TRBV21-1 | - | TRBJ2-7
TGTGCCAGCAGCTTTAGGGACAGGGGATCGAACACTGAAGCTTTCTTT | CASSFRDRGSNTEAFF | - | TRBV5-5 | TRBD1 | TRBJ1-1
TGCGCCAGCAGCTTGGAAACTCAGGGGAACGCACCCCTCCACTTT | CASSLETQGNAPLHF | - | TRBV5-1 | - | TRBJ1-6
TGTGCCATTCTAAAACAGGGAGACTATGGCTACACCTTC | CAILKQGDYGYTF | - | TRBV10-3 | - | TRBJ1-2